This TCR beta chain came from a study of response to subunit inactivated influenza vaccine. Study-wide points: New T cells are recruited in small numbers by each seasonal influenza vaccination, according to the authors' suggestion.

This CDR3 contains 13 residues. Germline V gene lookup returns CDR1 SGHTA and CDR2 FQGNSA. The V end lost 2 bases, the J end lost 7 bases, and 12 bases lay between the germline ends. TCRdb ran MiXCR on the RT-PCR reads and lists one entry per CDR3 protein. The profile shows over 750,000 distinct CDR3 sequences, 21% of them singletons. In this sample, this clonotype turned up a few times. Its antigen remains unidentified. Sequencing was performed on PBMCs from blood, taken approximately 5 days after vaccination. J is TRBJ2-7 and V is TRBV7-2; D perhaps matches TRBD1 (5 bases). The TCR sequence derives from a man aged 45-60 years who received an inactivated influenza vaccine. Here the CDR3 reads CASSLLRGGEQYF. The DNA of the CDR3 is TGTGCCAGCAGCTTATTAAGGGGTGGGGAGCAGTACTTC.